This TCR beta chain comes out of a study of blood T cell repertoires in COVID-19. Turning to the study itself: Sample material is recorded as cDNA or gDNA derived from T cells, B-cell-depleted T cells, or PBMCs.

The CDR3 spans 20 residues. V lost 4 bases and J lost 0; bases outside the gene matches: 19. Germline V gives CDR1 SGHRS, CDR2 YFSETQ. Original handling: Reference gene primer amplification gave estimated nucleated cell counts. The assay was immunoSEQ multiplex PCR, and TCRdb's table has in-frame clones only and misses some. V and J calls and clone size come straight from that table; D and trimming were deduced from the DNA. This sample has about 97,000 clones, with 80% to 95% found just once. The receptor comes from a man aged 18 to 29 with acute or convalescent COVID-19. The sample was peripheral blood. This chain uses TRBV5-1 with TRBJ1-5; 7 nucleotides line up with TRBD1. Here the CDR3 DNA reads TGCGCCAGCAGCCCCCGCAAACGGGACAGAGGGTTTTATAGCAATCAGCCCCAGCATTTT. It translates to CASSPRKRDRGFYSNQPQHF.